The source of this T cell receptor (beta chain) is a study of Graves' ophthalmopathy and Graves' hyperthyroidism. TCR beta CDR3 amplification used RNA transcripts. The workflow started with a first-round RT-PCR run with HTBI primers and then moved on to a second-round multiplex PCR. From the multiplex PCR reads, TCRdb called clonotypes with MiXCR, one entry per CDR3 protein. Of 560,000 or so distinct CDR3 sequences in the sample, 35% to 40% are singletons; the top ten hold about 4.2%. With 5 bases clipped from V and 4 bases from J, the junction kept 7 bases outside the gene matches. Germline CDR1 SGHAT, CDR2 FQNNGV. The CDR3 runs 14 residues. The table lists this clonotype with many counts. Antigen: not known. Findings of the study overall: The model's ophthalmopathy progression predictions had 55% to 71% sensitivity and approximately 72% specificity.

Clinical symptoms, serum thyroxine, TRAb, thyroid ultrasound and orbital computed tomography were relied on for diagnosis. The sequence was obtained from an adult man with Graves' hyperthyroidism. The sequenced material came from peripheral blood or thyroid tissue (not recorded which). The chain couples TRBV11-2 to TRBJ2-7; TRBD2 matches at 8 bases. DNA of the CDR3: TGTGCCAGCAGCGCCACACTAGCGGCGTACGAGCAGTACTTC. It yields the protein CASSATLAAYEQYF. The variable domain in full, completed from reference TRBV11-2 and TRBJ2-7, reads EAGVAQSPRYKIIEKRQSVAFWCNPISGHATLYWYQQILGQGPKLLIQFQNNGVVDDSQLPKDRFSAERLKGVDSTLKIQPAKLEDSAVYLCASSATLAAYEQYFGPGTRLTVT.